The clone carrying this T cell receptor beta chain was recorded many times. The antigen remains unidentified. All patients were untreated before thyroid surgery. This entry belongs to a study of metastatic and nonmetastatic thyroid tumors. About the study: Comparative analysis of repertoires was undertaken across blood and tumor or nodule tissue obtained from malignant and benign thyroid patients.

In the authors' methods: Using the CDR3 differences seen across clinicopathological groups, the authors built a distant-metastasis classifier for papillary thyroid cancer, which was meant to discriminate distant-metastatic patients. TCRdb re-processed the PCR reads through MiXCR. The V and J calls were determined by TCRdb, not by the authors. The table lists about 14,000 clones, around 29% of them singletons, with around 21% in the top ten. The CDR3 covers 14 residues. The V and J ends lost 6 bases and 7 bases, in that order; junction bases with no gene match: 9. The germline CDR1 and CDR2 sequences are KGHSH and LQKENI. Regarding the study as a whole: Reportedly, malignant thyroid tumors had significantly higher TCR beta diversity than benign nodules, in blood and tumor.

The receptor was derived from a female donor with papillary thyroid cancer or a benign thyroid nodule (not recorded which). Some clones in this sample may be carry-over from other donors' samples. Sequencing was carried out using tumor tissue. V and J are TRBV18 and TRBJ1-5, with TRBD1 matching 7 bases. As DNA, the CDR3 is TGTGCCAGCTCTTTGACAGGGAAGAGGCAGCCCCAGCATTTT. It specifies CASSLTGKRQPQHF.